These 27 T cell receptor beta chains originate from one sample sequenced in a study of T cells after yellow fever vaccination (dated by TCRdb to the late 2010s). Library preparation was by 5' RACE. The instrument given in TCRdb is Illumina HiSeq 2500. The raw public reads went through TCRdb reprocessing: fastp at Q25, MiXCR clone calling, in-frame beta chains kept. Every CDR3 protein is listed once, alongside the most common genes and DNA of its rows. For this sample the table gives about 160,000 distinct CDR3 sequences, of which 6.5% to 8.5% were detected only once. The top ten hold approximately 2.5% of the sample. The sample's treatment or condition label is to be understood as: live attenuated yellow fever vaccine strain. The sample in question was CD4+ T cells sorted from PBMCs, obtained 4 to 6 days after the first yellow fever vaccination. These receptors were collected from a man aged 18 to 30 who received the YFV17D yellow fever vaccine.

The chain's CDR3 is CASSEGSGETQYF. Here the CDR3 DNA reads TGTGCCAGCAGTGAGGGCTCAGGGGAGACCCAGTACTTC. The chain links TRBV6-1 to TRBJ2-5, with D possibly TRBD1 on 5 matching bases. This CDR3 is built from 13 residues. The germline gives CDR1 MNHNS, CDR2 SASEGT. Trimming removed 3 bases at V and 5 bases at J, with 10 bases between.

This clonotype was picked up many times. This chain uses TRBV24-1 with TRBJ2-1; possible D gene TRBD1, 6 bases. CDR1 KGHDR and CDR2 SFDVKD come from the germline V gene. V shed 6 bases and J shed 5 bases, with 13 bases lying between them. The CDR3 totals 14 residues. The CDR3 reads CATSLDRMDNEQFF. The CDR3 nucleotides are TGTGCCACCAGTTTAGACAGGATGGACAATGAGCAGTTCTTC.

The CDR3, as DNA: TGCGCCAGCAGCCAGAGGCAGTCCCATGGCTACACCTTC. Residues: CASSQRQSHGYTF. The V and J genes are TRBV4-3 and TRBJ1-2; no reliable D call. Germline-derived CDR1 and CDR2 are LGHNA and YSLEER. The CDR3 is 13 residues long. The V gene lost 3 bases and the J gene lost 6 bases, with 11 bases spanning the gap.

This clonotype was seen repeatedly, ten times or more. DNA of the CDR3: TGTGCCAGCAACCGCCCAGGGAACACTGAAGCTTTCTTT. This translates into CASNRPGNTEAFF. The V and J genes are TRBV6-1 and TRBJ1-1; D unresolved. V lost 7 bases and J 1 base, leaving 10 bases between the germline ends. The CDR3 spans 13 residues. Per the germline V gene, CDR1 is MNHNS and CDR2 is SASEGT.

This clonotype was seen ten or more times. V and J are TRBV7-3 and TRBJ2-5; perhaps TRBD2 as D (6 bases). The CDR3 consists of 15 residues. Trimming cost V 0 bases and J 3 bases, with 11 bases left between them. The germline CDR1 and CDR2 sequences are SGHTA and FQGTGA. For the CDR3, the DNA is TGTGCCAGCAGCTTAACAGGGCTAGCGAAAGAGACCCAGTACTTC. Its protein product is CASSLTGLAKETQYF.

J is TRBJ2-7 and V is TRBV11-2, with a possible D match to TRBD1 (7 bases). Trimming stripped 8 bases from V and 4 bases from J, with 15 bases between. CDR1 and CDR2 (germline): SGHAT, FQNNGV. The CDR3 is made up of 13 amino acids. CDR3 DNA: TGTGCCAGCCCCCGGAGGGGGCCATACGAGCAGTACGTC. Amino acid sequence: CASPRRGPYEQYV.

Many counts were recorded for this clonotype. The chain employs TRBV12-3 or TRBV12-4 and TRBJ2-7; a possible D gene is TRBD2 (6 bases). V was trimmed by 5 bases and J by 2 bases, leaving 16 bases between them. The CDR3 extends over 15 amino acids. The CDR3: CASSPSYGGTYEQYF. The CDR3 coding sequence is TGTGCCAGCAGTCCTTCCTACGGGGGTACCTACGAGCAGTACTTC.

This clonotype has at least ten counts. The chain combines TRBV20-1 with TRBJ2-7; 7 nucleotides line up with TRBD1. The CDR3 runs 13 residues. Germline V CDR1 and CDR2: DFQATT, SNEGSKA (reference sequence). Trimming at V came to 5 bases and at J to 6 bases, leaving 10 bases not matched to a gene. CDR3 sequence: CSALLDRDREQYV. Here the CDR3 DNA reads TGCAGTGCTCTCCTTGACAGGGATCGCGAGCAGTACGTC.

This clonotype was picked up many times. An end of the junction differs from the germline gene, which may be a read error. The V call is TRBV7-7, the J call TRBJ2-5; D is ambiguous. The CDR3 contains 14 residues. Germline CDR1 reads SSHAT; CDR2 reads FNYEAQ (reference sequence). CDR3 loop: CASTTPSDPSTQYF. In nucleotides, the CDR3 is TGTGCTAGCACGACTCCCTCGGACCCGTCGACCCAGTACTTC.

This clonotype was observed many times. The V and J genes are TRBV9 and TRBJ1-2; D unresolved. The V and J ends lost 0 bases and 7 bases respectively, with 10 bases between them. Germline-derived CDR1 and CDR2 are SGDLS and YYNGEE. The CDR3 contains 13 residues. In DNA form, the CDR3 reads TGTGCCAGCAGCGTAGGGGGAATGGGTGGCTACACCTTC. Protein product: CASSVGGMGGYTF.

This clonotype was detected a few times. The CDR3 spells CASSSPVGQLNTEAFF. For the CDR3, the DNA is TGCGCCAGCAGCTCTCCGGTTGGACAGTTGAACACTGAAGCTTTCTTT. The V and J genes are TRBV5-1 and TRBJ1-1; D possibly corresponds to TRBD1 (6 bases). The CDR3 has 16 residues. The V gene's germline CDR1 is SGHRS and CDR2 YFSETQ. Trimming stripped 3 bases from V and 0 bases from J, with 15 bases between.

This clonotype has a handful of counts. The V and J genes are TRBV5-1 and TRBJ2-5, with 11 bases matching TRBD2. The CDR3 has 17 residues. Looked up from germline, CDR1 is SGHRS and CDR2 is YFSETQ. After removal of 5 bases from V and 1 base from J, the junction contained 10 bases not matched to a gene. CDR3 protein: CASRPSGGPPFQETQYF. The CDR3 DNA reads TGCGCCAGCAGACCTAGCGGGGGGCCCCCCTTCCAAGAGACCCAGTACTTC. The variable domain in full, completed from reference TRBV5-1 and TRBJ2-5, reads KAGVTQTPRYLIKTRGQQVTLSCSPISGHRSVSWYQQTPGQGLQFLFEYFSETQRNKGNFPGRFSGRQFSNSRSEMNVSTLELGDSALYLCASRPSGGPPFQETQYFGPGTRLLVL.

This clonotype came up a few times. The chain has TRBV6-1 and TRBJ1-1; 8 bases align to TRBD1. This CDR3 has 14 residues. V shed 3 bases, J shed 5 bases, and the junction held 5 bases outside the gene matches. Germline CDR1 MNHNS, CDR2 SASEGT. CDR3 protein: CASSDGQGRTEAFF. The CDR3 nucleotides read TGTGCCAGCAGTGATGGACAGGGTAGGACTGAAGCTTTCTTT.

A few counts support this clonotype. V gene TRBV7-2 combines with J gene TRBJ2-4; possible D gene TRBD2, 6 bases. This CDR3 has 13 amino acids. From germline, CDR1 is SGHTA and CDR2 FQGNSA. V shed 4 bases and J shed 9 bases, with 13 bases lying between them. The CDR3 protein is CASSSDQGGIQYF. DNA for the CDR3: TGTGCCAGCAGCTCAGACCAGGGAGGCATTCAGTACTTC.

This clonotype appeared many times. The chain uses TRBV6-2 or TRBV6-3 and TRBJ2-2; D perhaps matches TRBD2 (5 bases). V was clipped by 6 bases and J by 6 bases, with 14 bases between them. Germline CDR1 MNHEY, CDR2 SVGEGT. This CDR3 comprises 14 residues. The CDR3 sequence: CASRTRGPSGELFF. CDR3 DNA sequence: TGTGCCAGCAGAACTAGAGGCCCCTCCGGGGAGCTGTTTTTT.

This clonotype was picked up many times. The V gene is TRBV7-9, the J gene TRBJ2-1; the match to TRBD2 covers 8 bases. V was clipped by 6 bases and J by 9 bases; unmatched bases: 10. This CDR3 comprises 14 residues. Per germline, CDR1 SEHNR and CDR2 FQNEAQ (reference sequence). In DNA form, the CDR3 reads TGTGCCAGCAGGGCCGGCGGGGGGCTCAGTGAGCAGTTCTTC. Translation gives CASRAGGGLSEQFF.

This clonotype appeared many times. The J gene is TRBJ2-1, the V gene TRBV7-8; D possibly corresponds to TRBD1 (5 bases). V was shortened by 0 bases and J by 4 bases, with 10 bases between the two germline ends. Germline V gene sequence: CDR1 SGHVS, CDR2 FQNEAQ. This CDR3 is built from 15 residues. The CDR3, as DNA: TGTGCCAGCAGCTTAGCCAGCAGGGCATACAATGAGCAGTTCTTC. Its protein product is CASSLASRAYNEQFF.

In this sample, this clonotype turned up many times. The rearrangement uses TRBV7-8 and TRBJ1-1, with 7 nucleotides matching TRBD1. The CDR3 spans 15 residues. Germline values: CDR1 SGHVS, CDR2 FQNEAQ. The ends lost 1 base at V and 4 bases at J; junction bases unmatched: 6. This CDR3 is CASSLGQGGSTEAFF. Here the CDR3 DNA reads TGTGCCAGCAGCTTAGGACAGGGAGGGAGCACTGAAGCTTTCTTT.

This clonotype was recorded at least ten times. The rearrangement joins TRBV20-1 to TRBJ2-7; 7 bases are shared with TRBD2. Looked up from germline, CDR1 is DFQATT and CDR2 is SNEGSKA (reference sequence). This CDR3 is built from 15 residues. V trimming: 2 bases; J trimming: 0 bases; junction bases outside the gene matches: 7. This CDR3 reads CSARPSGGSSYEQYF. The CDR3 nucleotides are TGCAGTGCTAGACCTAGCGGCGGTAGCTCCTACGAGCAGTACTTC.

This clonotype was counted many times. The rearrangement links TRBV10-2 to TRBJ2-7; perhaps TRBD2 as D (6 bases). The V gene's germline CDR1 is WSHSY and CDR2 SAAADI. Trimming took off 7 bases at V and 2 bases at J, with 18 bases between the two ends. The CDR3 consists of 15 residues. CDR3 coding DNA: TGCGCCAGCAAAACAATTAGCGGTGGGGCCTACGAGCAGTACTTC. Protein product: CASKTISGGAYEQYF.

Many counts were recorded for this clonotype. The CDR3 here is CAISEYGGGVYNEQFF. The CDR3 bases are TGTGCCATCAGTGAGTACGGGGGGGGAGTCTACAATGAGCAGTTCTTC. The J gene is TRBJ2-1, the V gene TRBV10-3; 8 positions match TRBD2. Losses at the gene ends were 1 base for V and 3 bases for J; bases not matched to a gene: 5. CDR1 is ENHRY and CDR2 is SYGVKD in the germline V gene. The CDR3 is made up of 16 amino acids.

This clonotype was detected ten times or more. CDR3 protein: CASSPGGRGYEQYF. As DNA, the CDR3 is TGCGCCAGCAGCCCAGGGGGCAGGGGCTACGAGCAGTACTTC. This chain links TRBV5-1 with TRBJ2-7; TRBD1 aligns across 8 bases. From germline, CDR1 is SGHRS and CDR2 YFSETQ. V was clipped by 4 bases and J by 3 bases; unmatched bases: 6. This CDR3 comprises 14 residues. The whole variable domain, filled in from reference TRBV5-1 and TRBJ2-7, reads KAGVTQTPRYLIKTRGQQVTLSCSPISGHRSVSWYQQTPGQGLQFLFEYFSETQRNKGNFPGRFSGRQFSNSRSEMNVSTLELGDSALYLCASSPGGRGYEQYFGPGTRLTVT.

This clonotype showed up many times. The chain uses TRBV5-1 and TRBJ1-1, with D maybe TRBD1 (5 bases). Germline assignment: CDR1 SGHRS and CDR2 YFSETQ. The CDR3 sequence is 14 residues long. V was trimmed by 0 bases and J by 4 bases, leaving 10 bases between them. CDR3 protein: CASSLALTATEAFF. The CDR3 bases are TGCGCCAGCAGCTTGGCCTTGACAGCCACTGAAGCTTTCTTT.

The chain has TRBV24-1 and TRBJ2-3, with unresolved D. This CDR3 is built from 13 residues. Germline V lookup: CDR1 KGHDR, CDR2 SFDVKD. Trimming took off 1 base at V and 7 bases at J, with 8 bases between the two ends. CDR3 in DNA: TGTGCCACCAGTGATTTTAACGGATATACGCAGTATTTT. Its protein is CATSDFNGYTQYF.

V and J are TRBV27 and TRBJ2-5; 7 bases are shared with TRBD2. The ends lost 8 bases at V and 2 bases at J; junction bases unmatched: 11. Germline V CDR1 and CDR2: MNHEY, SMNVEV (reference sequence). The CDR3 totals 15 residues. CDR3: CASRSWGGTQETQYF. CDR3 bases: TGTGCCAGCCGAAGTTGGGGGGGTACTCAAGAGACCCAGTACTTC.

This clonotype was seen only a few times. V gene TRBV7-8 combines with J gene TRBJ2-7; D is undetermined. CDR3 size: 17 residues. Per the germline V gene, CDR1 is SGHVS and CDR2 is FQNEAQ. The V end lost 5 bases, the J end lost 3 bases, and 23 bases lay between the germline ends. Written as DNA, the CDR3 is TGTGCCAGCAGCCCATTTTCGGCAGGTAGAATCGTCTACGAGCAGTACTTC. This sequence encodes CASSPFSAGRIVYEQYF.

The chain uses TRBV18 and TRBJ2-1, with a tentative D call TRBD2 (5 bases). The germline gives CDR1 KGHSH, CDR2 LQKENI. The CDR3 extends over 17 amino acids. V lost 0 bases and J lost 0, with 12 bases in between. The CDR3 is CASSPPRWESSYNEQFF. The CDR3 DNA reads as TGTGCCAGCTCACCACCGAGGTGGGAGAGCTCCTACAATGAGCAGTTCTTC.